These T cell receptor beta chains were read from a single sample in a study of response to subunit inactivated influenza vaccine. TCRdb fed the RT-PCR reads into MiXCR, producing one record per CDR3 protein. The sample has approximately 490,000 distinct CDR3 sequences; less than 7.5% are singletons. Sequencing was performed on PBMCs from blood, taken roughly 24 months after vaccination. These receptors all come from a man aged 45-69 years who received an inactivated influenza vaccine. Both conserved end residues are part of each CDR3. The order of the fields is V gene, D gene, J gene, clone size, CDR3 DNA, CDR3 protein. The D gene is left open where the match is weak. Expanded clones get a size class; other rows say once, few or many, or leave the size out.

>TRBV19|TRBD1|TRBJ2-2|NA
TGTGCCAGCATCGGGACAGGGCGGGTCGGGGAGCTGTTTTTT
CASIGTGRVGELFF
>TRBV28|NA|TRBJ2-1|few
TGTGCCAGCAGCCCCCCCGGGGCAGGGGCCTACAATGAGCAGTTCTTC
CASSPPGAGAYNEQFF
>TRBV7-2|NA|TRBJ1-1|many
TGTGCCAGTAGACCAACCAGGGAGACTGAAGCTTTCTTT
CASRPTRETEAFF
>TRBV29-1|NA|TRBJ2-2|many
TGCAGCGTTCAGCTAACGTTCGGGGAGCTGTTTTTT
CSVQLTFGELFF
>TRBV7-8|TRBD1|TRBJ1-1|NA
TGTGCCAGCAGCTTAGGCCCCCAGGGGGCGCAGAATGAAGCTTTCTTT
CASSLGPQGAQNEAFF
>TRBV3-1|NA|TRBJ2-5|NA
TGTGCCAGCAGCTACTTTAAAGAGACCCAGTACTTC
CASSYFKETQYF
>TRBV20-1|TRBD2|TRBJ2-7|NA
TGCAGTGCTAGAGATACGAGGGAGGGCCCTCTCGAGCAGTACTTC
CSARDTREGPLEQYF
>TRBV5-1|TRBD2|TRBJ2-5|many
TGCGCCAGCAGCTTGGATCTAGCGGGGGGGCAAGAGACCCAGTACTTC
CASSLDLAGGQETQYF
>TRBV12-3/TRBV12-4|TRBD1|TRBJ2-2|few
TGTGCCAGCAGTATCCGACAGGGAGACACCGGGGAGCTGTTTTTT
CASSIRQGDTGELFF
>TRBV7-2|NA|TRBJ2-7|many
TGTGCCAGCAGCCCCGGCGTCCCCTACGAGCAGTACTTC
CASSPGVPYEQYF
>TRBV12-3/TRBV12-4|NA|TRBJ2-2|few
TGTGCCAGCAGTCTCGGGCCCGCGAGTGGGGGGGAGCTGTTTTTT
CASSLGPASGGELFF
>TRBV9|TRBD2|TRBJ2-1|few
TGTGCCAGCAGCGTGACGGGACTAGCGGGGGTCGGGGATGAGCAGTTCTTC
CASSVTGLAGVGDEQFF
>TRBV7-2|NA|TRBJ1-2|many
TGTGCCAGCAGCTTAAGTAACAGCTATGGCTACACCTTC
CASSLSNSYGYTF
>TRBV20-1|NA|TRBJ1-4|NA
TGCAGTGCTAGAGGAGGCTACGGTAATGAAAAACTGTTTTTT
CSARGGYGNEKLFF
>TRBV12-3/TRBV12-4|NA|TRBJ2-3|NA
TGTGCCAGCAGTTTAGGGGTCAGGGTGCCAGATACGCAGTATTTT
CASSLGVRVPDTQYF
>TRBV5-1|NA|TRBJ2-6|many
TGCGCCAGCAGCGGTGGACAGACAAGCTCTGGGGCCAACGTCCTGACTTTC
CASSGGQTSSGANVLTF
>TRBV20-1|NA|TRBJ2-5|few
TGCAGTGCTAGTATTAACAGCGGCGCGCGGACCCAGTACTTC
CSASINSGARTQYF
>TRBV23-1|TRBD1|TRBJ2-2|NA
TGCGCCAGCAGTCAATCGGGACAGGGCACCGGGGAGCTGTTTTTT
CASSQSGQGTGELFF
>TRBV10-3|TRBD2|TRBJ2-1|NA
TGTGCCATCAGTGAGTCTGTGGGACTAGCGGGAAATAATGAGCAGTTCTTC
CAISESVGLAGNNEQFF
>TRBV20-1|TRBD2|TRBJ2-4|few
TGCAGTGCTAGAGCTGGATCTAGCGGGAGGGTCGGCATTCAGTACTTC
CSARAGSSGRVGIQYF
>TRBV7-2|TRBD2|TRBJ2-7|NA
TGTGCCAGCAACTTAGACCTAGCGGGGCAGGGCGAGCAGTACTTC
CASNLDLAGQGEQYF
>TRBV5-1|NA|TRBJ2-1|NA
TGCGCCAGCAGCAAATACAGGGATTACAATGAGCAGTTCTTC
CASSKYRDYNEQFF
>TRBV24-1|NA|TRBJ1-1|NA
TGTGCCACCAGTGATCCCGAGGACACTGAAGCTTTCTTT
CATSDPEDTEAFF
>TRBV4-3|NA|TRBJ2-2|few
TGCGCCAGCAGTCAAGGAAGTCTGGGACTCACCGGGGAGCTGTTTTTT
CASSQGSLGLTGELFF
>TRBV6-2/TRBV6-3|TRBD1|TRBJ2-7|many
TGTGCCAGCAGTACCGGACAGGGTGTCAACGAGCAGTACTTC
CASSTGQGVNEQYF
>TRBV28|TRBD2|TRBJ2-3|NA
TGTGCCAGCGCGGGGGGTGCAGATACGCAGTATTTT
CASAGGADTQYF
>TRBV29-1|NA|TRBJ2-1|NA
TGCAGCGTCCGAAGGGGGGGGGCCTACAATGAGCAGTTCTTC
CSVRRGGAYNEQFF